The T cell receptor beta chain under discussion was sequenced for a study of control samples from healthy donors and cancer patients. Profiling relied on immunoSEQ multiplex PCR, and the TCRdb table lists in-frame clones only, not all of them. The table includes tens of thousands of clones, roughly 89% detected once. The ends were cut back, 0 bases at V and 5 bases at J, with 8 bases in the middle. The germline gives CDR1 SGHRS, CDR2 YFSETQ. The CDR3 spans 14 residues. The sequenced sample consisted of PBMCs. The genes are TRBV5-1 and TRBJ2-2; D is unresolved. The sequence was collected from a woman between 40 and 50 years old with lung cancer. The DNA of the CDR3 is TGCGCCAGCAGCTTGGACCCCGGGACCGGGGAGCTGTTTTTT. Protein sequence: CASSLDPGTGELFF.